This T cell receptor beta chain was identified during a study of identical twins. General observations from the study: Clonotypes of the beta chain that were abundant in cord blood carried fewer insertions (memory repertoires showed none).

Using its own MiXCR run on the 5' RACE reads, TCRdb lists one record per CDR3 protein. The sample records 1.5 million to 2 million distinct CDR3 sequences, 32% being singletons. This clonotype was observed a handful of times. The antigen is unknown. One end of the junction does not line up with germline, which may come from a read error. Germline V lookup: CDR1 SGHTA, CDR2 FQGNSA. The CDR3 covers 17 residues. This chain links TRBV7-2 with TRBJ1-2; 10 nucleotides align to TRBD1. This sequence originates from a newborn girl in good health. The sample was cord blood. Written as DNA, the CDR3 is TGTGCCAGCAGCCTAGCCCCTCCGGGACAGGGGTACTATGGCTACACCTTC. Translation gives CASSLAPPGQGYYGYTF.